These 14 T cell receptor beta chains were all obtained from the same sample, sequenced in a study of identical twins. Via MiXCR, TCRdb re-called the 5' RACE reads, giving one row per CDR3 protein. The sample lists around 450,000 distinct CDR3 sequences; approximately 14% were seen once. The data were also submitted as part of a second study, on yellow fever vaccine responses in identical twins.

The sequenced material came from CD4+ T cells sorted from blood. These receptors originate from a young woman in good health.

CDR3: CASGTGLAETQYF. The CDR3 region has the DNA TGTGCCAGCGGAACGGGACTAGCTGAGACCCAGTACTTC. This chain uses TRBV12-3 or TRBV12-4 with TRBJ2-5; 9 bases align to TRBD2. V trimming: 8 bases; J trimming: 5 bases; junction bases outside the gene matches: 6. CDR3 length: 13 residues.

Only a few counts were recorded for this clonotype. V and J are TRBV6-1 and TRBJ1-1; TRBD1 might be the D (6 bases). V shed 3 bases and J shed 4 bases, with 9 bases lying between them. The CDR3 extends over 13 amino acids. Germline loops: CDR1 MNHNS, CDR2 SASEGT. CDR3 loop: CASSDTGPTEAFF. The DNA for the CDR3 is TGTGCCAGCAGTGATACAGGGCCCACTGAAGCTTTCTTT.

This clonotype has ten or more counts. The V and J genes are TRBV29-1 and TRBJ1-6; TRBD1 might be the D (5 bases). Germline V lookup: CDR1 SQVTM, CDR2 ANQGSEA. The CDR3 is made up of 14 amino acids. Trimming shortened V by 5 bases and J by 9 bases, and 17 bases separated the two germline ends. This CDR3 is CSVTFGGTGSPLHF. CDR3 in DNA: TGCAGCGTTACCTTCGGGGGAACAGGTTCACCCCTCCACTTT.

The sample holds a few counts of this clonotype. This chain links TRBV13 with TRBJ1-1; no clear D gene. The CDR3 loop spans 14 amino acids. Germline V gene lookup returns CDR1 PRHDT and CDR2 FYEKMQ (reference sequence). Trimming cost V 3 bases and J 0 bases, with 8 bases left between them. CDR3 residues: CASSFGVLNTEAFF. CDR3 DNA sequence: TGTGCCAGCAGCTTCGGAGTTCTGAACACTGAAGCTTTCTTT.

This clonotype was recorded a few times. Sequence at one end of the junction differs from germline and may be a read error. CDR3: CASSHSMPGELFF. The CDR3 coding sequence is TGTGCCAGCAGTCACTCGATGCCCGGGGAGCTGTTTTTT. This chain uses TRBV6-2 or TRBV6-3 with TRBJ2-2, with D uncertain. CDR1 MNHEY and CDR2 SVGEGT come from the germline V gene. The CDR3 has 13 residues.

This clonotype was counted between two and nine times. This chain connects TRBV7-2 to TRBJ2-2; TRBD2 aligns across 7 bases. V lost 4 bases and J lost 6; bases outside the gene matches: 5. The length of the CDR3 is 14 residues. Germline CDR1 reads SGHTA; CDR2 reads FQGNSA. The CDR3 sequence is CASSSSTSPGELFF. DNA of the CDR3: TGTGCCAGCAGCTCGTCGACTAGCCCCGGGGAGCTGTTTTTT.

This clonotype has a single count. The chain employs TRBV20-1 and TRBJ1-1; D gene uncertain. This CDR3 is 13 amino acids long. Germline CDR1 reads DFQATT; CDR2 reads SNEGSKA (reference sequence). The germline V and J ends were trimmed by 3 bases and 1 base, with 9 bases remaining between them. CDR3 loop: CSARAYTNTEAFF. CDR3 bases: TGCAGTGCTAGGGCCTACACGAACACTGAAGCTTTCTTT.

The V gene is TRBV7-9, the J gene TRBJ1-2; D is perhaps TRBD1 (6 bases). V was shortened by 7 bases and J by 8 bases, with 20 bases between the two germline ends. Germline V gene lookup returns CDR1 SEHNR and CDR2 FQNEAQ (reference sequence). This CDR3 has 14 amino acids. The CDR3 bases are TGTGCCAGCACACGAGTAGGACAGTTGGGCGGCTACACCTTC. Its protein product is CASTRVGQLGGYTF.

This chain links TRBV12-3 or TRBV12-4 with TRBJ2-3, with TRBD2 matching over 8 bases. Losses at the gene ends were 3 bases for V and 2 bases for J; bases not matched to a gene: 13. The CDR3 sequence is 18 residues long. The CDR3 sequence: CASSFQVLTSGSTDTQYF. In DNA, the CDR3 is TGTGCCAGCAGTTTCCAGGTCCTTACTAGCGGATCCACAGATACGCAGTATTTT.

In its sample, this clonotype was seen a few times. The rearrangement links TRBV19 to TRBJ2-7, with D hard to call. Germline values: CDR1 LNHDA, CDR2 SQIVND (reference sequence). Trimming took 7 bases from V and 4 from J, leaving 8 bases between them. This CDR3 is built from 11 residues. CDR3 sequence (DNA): TGTGCCAGTACAGAAGGTTACGAGCAGTACTTC. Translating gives CASTEGYEQYF.

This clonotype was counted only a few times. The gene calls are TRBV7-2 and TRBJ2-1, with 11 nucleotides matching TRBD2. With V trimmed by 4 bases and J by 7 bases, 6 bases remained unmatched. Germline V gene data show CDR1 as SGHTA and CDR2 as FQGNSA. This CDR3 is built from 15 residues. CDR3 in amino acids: CASSSLAGGGNEQFF. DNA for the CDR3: TGTGCCAGCAGCTCGTTAGCGGGAGGGGGGAATGAGCAGTTCTTC.

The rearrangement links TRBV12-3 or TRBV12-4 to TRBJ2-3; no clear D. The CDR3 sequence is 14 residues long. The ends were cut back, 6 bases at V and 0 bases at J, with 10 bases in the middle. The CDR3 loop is CASSYVTSTDTQYF. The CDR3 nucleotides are TGTGCCAGCAGCTACGTTACTAGCACAGATACGCAGTATTTT.

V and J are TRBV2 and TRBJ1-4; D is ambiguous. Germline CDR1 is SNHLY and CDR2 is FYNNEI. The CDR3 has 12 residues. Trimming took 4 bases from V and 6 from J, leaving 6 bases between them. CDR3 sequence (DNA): TGTGCCAGCAGTGCGGGCGATGAAAAACTGTTTTTT. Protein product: CASSAGDEKLFF.

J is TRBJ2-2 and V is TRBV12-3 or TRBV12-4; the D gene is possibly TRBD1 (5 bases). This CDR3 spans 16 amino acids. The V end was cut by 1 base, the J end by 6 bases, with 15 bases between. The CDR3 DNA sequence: TGTGCCAGCAGTTTAGGGGGCTTCCCCTTGGCCGGGGAGCTGTTTTTT. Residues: CASSLGGFPLAGELFF.